This TCR beta chain was sequenced in a study of cytomegalovirus exposure and HLA in healthy donors. Points from the study as a whole: Among TCR sequences, most were rare, though some public TCRs appeared in many donors.

Remarks on this clone: Its target is not known.

Sequencing used immunoSEQ multiplex PCR; TCRdb keeps in-frame clones, though not all of them. Of more than 250,000 clones in the sample, around 90% are singletons; the top ten hold approximately 3.1%. The clonotype originates from a woman in her twenties or thirties in good health and CMV-seronegative. The sequencing sample was made of PBMCs.

The CDR3 coding sequence is TGTGCCAGTAGTATATCCAGGGGGAATAAGCAGTTCTTC. It translates to CASSISRGNKQFF. The chain recombines TRBV19 with TRBJ2-1; TRBD1 matches at 7 bases. Germline V gives CDR1 LNHDA, CDR2 SQIVND (reference sequence). V lost 2 bases and J lost 11; bases outside the gene matches: 6. The CDR3 contains 13 residues.